Presented here are 21 T cell receptor beta chains from one specimen sequenced in a study of blood T cells in healthy people across ages (dated by TCRdb to 2014 to 2015). Libraries were constructed by 5' RACE. Sequenced on an Illumina HiSeq 2500. A second roughly 7 to 11 cycle PCR used a sample-barcoded 5' primer and a J-beta primer mix. In-frame beta chains were kept once TCRdb had trimmed the public reads at Q25 with fastp and called clones with MiXCR. All rows with the same CDR3 protein become a single entry with the most common DNA and genes. Counted in this sample were 700,000 to 950,000 distinct CDR3 sequences; approximately 43% of them appeared once. The ten biggest clones cover approximately 22% of the sample. Material: blood. These receptors were obtained from a woman aged 60 to 75 in good health.

The chain joins TRBV11-3 to TRBJ2-1; 7 positions agree with TRBD2. This CDR3 spans 15 amino acids. The germline CDR1 and CDR2 sequences are SGHNT and YENEEA. Losses at the gene ends were 2 bases for V and 3 bases for J; bases not matched to a gene: 4. This chain's CDR3 is CASSLFGTIYNEQFF. In DNA form, the CDR3 reads TGTGCCAGCAGCTTATTCGGGACTATCTACAATGAGCAGTTCTTC.

The chain carries TRBV29-1 and TRBJ1-1; no reliable D call. Trimming removed 3 bases from V and 9 bases from J, with 2 bases in between. This CDR3 has 8 residues. CDR1 SQVTM and CDR2 ANQGSEA come from the germline V gene. This chain's CDR3 is CSVDQAFF. Here the CDR3 DNA reads TGCAGCGTTGACCAAGCTTTCTTT.

This rearrangement joins TRBV30 to TRBJ2-6, with D perhaps assigned TRBD1 or TRBD2 (5 bases each). This CDR3 has 18 residues. Germline V gene lookup returns CDR1 GTSNPN and CDR2 SVGIG (reference sequence). With 5 bases removed from V and 0 bases from J, the gap between germline ends came to 20 bases. The CDR3 DNA reads TGTGCCTGGTTAACCCTGGGACGGGTGAGCTCTGGGGCCAACGTCCTGACTTTC. It codes for CAWLTLGRVSSGANVLTF.

The chain carries TRBV25-1 and TRBJ2-7; maybe TRBD2 (5 bases). V lost 1 base to trimming and J lost 0 bases, with 10 bases between them. Per the germline V gene, CDR1 is MGHDK and CDR2 is SYGVNS. The CDR3 covers 15 residues. The CDR3 reads CASSEWSSFSYEQYF. The CDR3 DNA follows: TGTGCCAGCAGTGAATGGTCTAGCTTCTCCTACGAGCAGTACTTC.

The chain combines TRBV18 with TRBJ2-5; no clear D gene. The CDR3 loop spans 10 amino acids. V was cut by 8 bases and J by 1 base, with 2 bases left in between. Germline CDR1 and CDR2: KGHSH and LQKENI. The CDR3 protein is CASLQETQYF. The DNA of the CDR3 is TGTGCCAGCCTCCAAGAGACCCAGTACTTC.

The sample holds one count of this clonotype. V gene TRBV5-6 combines with J gene TRBJ1-2; TRBD1 might be the D (6 bases). V was shortened by 3 bases and J by 10 bases, with 13 bases between the two germline ends. CDR3 length: 12 residues. Germline V gene lookup returns CDR1 SGHDT and CDR2 YYEEEE. CDR3 residues: CASSSVRQDYTF. Written as DNA, the CDR3 is TGTGCCAGCAGCTCCGTAAGACAGGACTACACCTTC.

The chain recombines TRBV7-9 with TRBJ2-7; 7 positions match TRBD1. The J call may not be correct, given that the DNA end is closer to TRBJ2-5. Germline CDR1 and CDR2: SEHNR and FQNEAQ (reference sequence). The length of the CDR3 is 14 residues. In DNA, the CDR3 is TGTGCCAGCAGCTTACCCCAGGGGGAAGAGACCCAGTACTTC. Residues: CASSLPQGEETQYF.

Worth noting for this clonotype: Since a much larger clone is just one base distant, this may be a read error. This chain joins TRBV9 and TRBJ2-7; perhaps TRBD2 as D (5 bases). The V end lost 2 bases, the J end lost 12 bases, and 15 bases lay between the germline ends. Per the germline V gene, CDR1 is SGDLS and CDR2 is YYNGEE. CDR3 size: 12 residues. Here the CDR3 reads CASSVGGETRYF. The CDR3, as DNA: TGTGCCAGCAGCGTCGGAGGAGAGACCCGGTACTTC.

The chain recombines TRBV20-1 with TRBJ2-5; 8 bases line up with TRBD2. The V gene end was trimmed by 5 bases and the J gene end by 11 bases; junction bases not matched to a gene: 19. Germline V lookup: CDR1 DFQATT, CDR2 SNEGSKA (reference sequence). The CDR3 is made up of 15 amino acids. CDR3 protein: CSARPGTSVLSEQYF. As DNA, the CDR3 is TGCAGTGCTCGGCCCGGGACTAGTGTTTTGAGTGAGCAGTACTTC.

The J gene is TRBJ2-7, the V gene TRBV5-1; D perhaps matches TRBD1 (5 bases). The V gene lost 2 bases and the J gene lost 5 bases, with 11 bases spanning the gap. This CDR3 has 13 residues. Germline CDR1 is SGHRS and CDR2 is YFSETQ. The CDR3 sequence: CASSLGAPNEQYF. CDR3 sequence (DNA): TGCGCCAGCAGCTTAGGGGCCCCCAACGAGCAGTACTTC.

This clonotype appeared once. This sequence joins TRBV6-6 and TRBJ1-1; possible D gene TRBD1, 5 bases. Germline CDR1 and CDR2: MNHNY and SVGAGI (reference sequence). Trimming stripped 7 bases from V and 11 bases from J, with 20 bases between. The CDR3 loop spans 13 amino acids. The CDR3 coding sequence is TGTGCCAGCACTGGCGGGGGAATGCGTGTCGCTTTCTTT. Residues: CASTGGGMRVAFF.

In its sample, this clonotype was seen a few times. The V call is TRBV10-3, the J call TRBJ2-5; D call uncertain. The length of the CDR3 is 14 residues. The V end was cut by 10 bases, the J end by 0 bases, with 15 bases between. Germline values: CDR1 ENHRY, CDR2 SYGVKD. Here the CDR3 DNA reads TGTGCCACAACACCGGTAGGGTACCAAGAGACCCAGTACTTC. This gives the protein CATTPVGYQETQYF.

This clonotype occurred a few times. J is TRBJ1-2 and V is TRBV12-3 or TRBV12-4, with 7 nucleotides matching TRBD1. With 2 bases clipped from V and 5 bases from J, the junction kept 5 bases outside the gene matches. The CDR3 extends over 14 amino acids. CDR3 bases: TGTGCCAGCAGTTTAAATCGCAGGGGGTATGGCTACACCTTC. It codes for CASSLNRRGYGYTF.

This clonotype was seen a few times. The genes are TRBV24-1 and TRBJ2-3, with 11 bases matching TRBD2. The V segment lost 2 bases and the J segment 5 bases; nucleotides outside the gene matches: 5. This CDR3 comprises 16 residues. The germline CDR1 and CDR2 sequences are KGHDR and SFDVKD. CDR3 in amino acids: CATSDSTSGGGDTQYF. CDR3 coding DNA: TGTGCCACCAGTGATTCTACTAGCGGGGGAGGAGATACGCAGTATTTT.

This clonotype was observed a few times. This chain uses TRBV7-9 with TRBJ1-6; D not resolved. V shed 0 bases and J shed 7 bases, with 7 bases lying between them. CDR3 size: 14 residues. CDR1 and CDR2 from the germline V gene are SEHNR and FQNEAQ (reference sequence). The CDR3 sequence: CASSLAFLNSPLHF. The DNA of the CDR3 is TGTGCCAGCAGCTTAGCGTTTCTCAATTCACCCCTCCACTTT.

This clonotype was seen a handful of times. This chain links TRBV10-3 with TRBJ2-5; 8 bases are a match to TRBD1. CDR3 length: 13 residues. V gave up 2 bases and J gave up 11 bases; unmatched junction bases: 7. The germline V gene encodes CDR1 ENHRY and CDR2 SYGVKD. The CDR3 nucleotides read TGTGCCATCAGTGAGGGACAGGGCGAAGAGCAGTACTTC. Amino acids: CAISEGQGEEQYF.

The chain carries TRBV19 and TRBJ2-1; D gene ambiguous. This CDR3 is built from 15 residues. Trimming removed 7 bases at V and 0 bases at J, with 13 bases between. The germline gives CDR1 LNHDA, CDR2 SQIVND (reference sequence). The CDR3 reads CASTDGFSSYNEQFF. In DNA, the CDR3 is TGTGCCAGTACGGACGGGTTCAGCTCCTACAATGAGCAGTTCTTC.

The rearrangement links TRBV5-1 to TRBJ2-1; TRBD2 matches at 12 bases. V lost 3 bases to trimming and J lost 9 bases; unmatched junction nucleotides: 10. CDR3 size: 16 residues. Germline V gives CDR1 SGHRS, CDR2 YFSETQ. CDR3 protein: CASSWLAGGPSREQFF. The CDR3 DNA reads as TGCGCCAGCAGCTGGCTAGCGGGGGGGCCGTCCCGTGAGCAGTTCTTC.

CDR3 nucleotide sequence: TGCAGTGCTAGTGCTCCTAACCATTATGGCTACACCTTC. Amino acid sequence: CSASAPNHYGYTF. This sequence joins TRBV20-1 and TRBJ1-2; the D is unclear. The V gene's germline CDR1 is DFQATT and CDR2 SNEGSKA (reference sequence). V lost 3 bases and J lost 5, with 13 bases in between. The CDR3 sequence is 13 residues long.

The chain combines TRBV3-1 with TRBJ1-2; D may be TRBD1 (6 bases). CDR1 and CDR2 from the germline V gene are LGHDT and YNNKEL (reference sequence). The CDR3 spans 15 residues. The germline V and J ends were trimmed by 0 bases and 6 bases, with 14 bases remaining between them. CDR3 protein: CASSQEKAGTHGYTF. Here the CDR3 DNA reads TGTGCCAGCAGCCAAGAAAAGGCAGGGACACATGGCTACACCTTC.

The V call is TRBV7-2, the J call TRBJ2-1; D is uncertain. Per the germline V gene, CDR1 is SGHTA and CDR2 is FQGNSA. V was shortened by 7 bases and J by 5 bases, with 21 bases between the two germline ends. The CDR3 length is 16 residues. CDR3 bases: TGTGCCAGCACCCAAGGTACAAGGGCCTGGGACAATGAGCAGTTCTTC. It yields the protein CASTQGTRAWDNEQFF.